The 24 T cell receptor beta chains below were found in one sample sequenced in a study of cytomegalovirus exposure and HLA in healthy donors. 13 Jbeta primers and 60 Vbeta primers were used for the PCR. TCRdb's table, derived via immunoSEQ multiplex PCR, lists solely in-frame clones and lacks some. The sample includes some 140,000 clones, 70% to 85% of them seen just once. Sequencing was performed on PBMCs. The receptors originated from a woman aged 45-59 years in good health and CMV-seropositive.

The chain carries TRBV28 and TRBJ2-7; 7 nucleotides match TRBD1. Per germline, CDR1 MDHEN and CDR2 SYDVKM. V dropped 5 bases and J dropped 6; count of bases not matched to a gene: 7. This CDR3 has 13 amino acids. This CDR3 reads CASSPPGQLEQYF. CDR3 sequence (DNA): TGTGCCAGCAGTCCGCCGGGACAGCTCGAGCAGTACTTC.

The V call is TRBV6-5, the J call TRBJ2-7, with TRBD2 as a possible D gene (5 bases). Looked up from germline, CDR1 is MNHEY and CDR2 is SVGAGI. The CDR3 is 15 residues long. V dropped 1 base and J dropped 2 bases, with 12 bases sitting between them. CDR3 protein: CASSYFVGGPYEQYF. For the CDR3, the DNA is TGTGCCAGCAGTTACTTCGTAGGAGGCCCCTACGAGCAGTACTTC.

The V call is TRBV4-3, the J call TRBJ2-3, with 7 nucleotides matching TRBD2. The CDR3 covers 17 residues. Germline-derived CDR1 and CDR2 are LGHNA and YSLEER. Germline trimming cut 4 bases from V and 1 base from J; bases unmatched to any gene: 11. CDR3 amino acids: CASSPHPASGRTDTQYF. The CDR3 nucleotides are TGCGCCAGCAGCCCCCACCCCGCTAGCGGACGCACAGATACGCAGTATTTT.

This chain connects TRBV7-9 to TRBJ2-1; 9 bases map to TRBD2. With V trimmed by 5 bases and J by 4 bases, 3 bases remained unmatched. The CDR3 sequence is 14 residues long. Germline V gene data show CDR1 as SEHNR and CDR2 as FQNEAQ (reference sequence). CDR3 amino acids: CASSRGGEYNEQFF. The CDR3 DNA reads as TGTGCCAGCAGCCGCGGGGGGGAGTACAATGAGCAGTTCTTC.

This clone was detected only a few times. This chain uses TRBV28 with TRBJ2-7; the match to TRBD1 covers 9 bases. CDR1 and CDR2 (germline): MDHEN, SYDVKM. Trimming took 3 bases from V and 3 from J; bases not matched to a gene: 9. The CDR3 totals 16 residues. The CDR3 loop reads CASSFILRTGVYEQYF. CDR3 bases: TGTGCCAGCAGTTTTATTTTGAGGACAGGGGTCTACGAGCAGTACTTC.

Points on this clone: The junction differs from germline at one of its ends, possibly a read error. J is TRBJ2-5 and V is TRBV7-7; TRBD1 matches 7 bases. CDR3 size: 13 residues. From germline, CDR1 is SSHAT and CDR2 FNYEAQ (reference sequence). The DNA for the CDR3 is TGTGCTAGCAGCCCCGGACAGGAAGAGACCCAGTACTTC. Its protein is CASSPGQEETQYF.

The chain is built from TRBV14 and TRBJ2-5; D is possibly TRBD1 (6 bases). V gave up 3 bases and J gave up 5 bases, with 19 bases separating them. Germline V gives CDR1 SGHDN, CDR2 FVKESK. This CDR3 has 16 amino acids. The CDR3 here is CASSQTSTGLYETQYF. The DNA for the CDR3 is TGTGCCAGCAGCCAGACGAGTACAGGGCTTTACGAGACCCAGTACTTC. Based on the CDR3 plus reference TRBV14 and TRBJ2-5, the full variable domain is EAGVTQFPSHSVIEKGQTVTLRCDPISGHDNLYWYRRVMGKEIKFLLHFVKESKQDESGMPNNRFLAERTGGTYSTLKVQPAELEDSGVYFCASSQTSTGLYETQYFGPGTRLLVL.

This clone was recorded a few times. This chain links TRBV18 with TRBJ1-4, with D unresolved. In germline, CDR1 is KGHSH, CDR2 LQKENI. Trimming cost V 4 bases and J 7 bases, with 13 bases left between them. The CDR3 sequence is 14 residues long. The CDR3: CASSREDRGEKLFF. CDR3 sequence (DNA): TGTGCCAGCTCACGAGAGGATCGGGGTGAAAAACTGTTTTTT. The full variable domain, in which reference TRBV18 and TRBJ1-4 provide the parts outside the CDR3, is NAGVMQNPRHLVRRRGQEARLRCSPMKGHSHVYWYRQLPEEGLKFMVYLQKENIIDESGMPKERFSAEFPKEGPSILRIQQVVRGDSAAYFCASSREDRGEKLFFGSGTQLSVL.

This chain connects TRBV2 to TRBJ2-1, with 14 positions matching TRBD2. Germline V lookup: CDR1 SNHLY, CDR2 FYNNEI. CDR3 size: 18 residues. Trimming removed 5 bases from V and 3 bases from J; junction bases left unmatched: 9. The CDR3 reads CASSPMRLAGGNYNEQFF. CDR3 DNA: TGTGCCAGCAGTCCGATGAGACTAGCGGGGGGGAACTACAATGAGCAGTTCTTC.

This chain joins TRBV6-5 and TRBJ2-7; D is perhaps TRBD1 (6 bases). CDR3 length: 14 amino acids. From germline, CDR1 is MNHEY and CDR2 SVGAGI. The V and J ends lost 5 bases and 2 bases respectively, with 13 bases between them. The CDR3 DNA reads as TGTGCCAGCAGTCGCGACAGGCCAACCTACGAGCAGTACTTC. Its protein product is CASSRDRPTYEQYF.

The chain combines TRBV6-5 with TRBJ2-3, with no clear D. Per germline, CDR1 MNHEY and CDR2 SVGAGI. The germline V and J ends were trimmed by 2 bases and 0 bases, with 6 bases remaining between them. The CDR3 is 14 amino acids. The CDR3 DNA reads as TGTGCCAGCAGTTACATGGCTAGCACAGATACGCAGTATTTT. Translated: CASSYMASTDTQYF.

This sequence joins TRBV7-2 and TRBJ2-2; 14 bases line up with TRBD2. The CDR3 consists of 18 residues. Germline V gene sequence: CDR1 SGHTA, CDR2 FQGNSA. Trimming at V came to 5 bases and at J to 1 base, leaving 6 bases not matched to a gene. The CDR3 region is CASSPGLAGGLNTGELFF. CDR3 coding DNA: TGTGCCAGCAGCCCCGGACTAGCGGGGGGACTGAACACCGGGGAGCTGTTTTTT.

The CDR3 DNA follows: TGCGCCAGCAGCTTGGATGCAGGGGGTACAGATACGCAGTATTTT. As protein: CASSLDAGGTDTQYF. The rearrangement uses TRBV5-1 and TRBJ2-3; TRBD1 agrees at 7 bases. V shed 0 bases and J 3 bases; nucleotides not matched to a gene: 4. The CDR3 consists of 15 residues. Germline assignment: CDR1 SGHRS and CDR2 YFSETQ.

This clone appeared a single time. This chain links TRBV19 with TRBJ1-6, with 8 nucleotides matching TRBD1. Per the germline V gene, CDR1 is LNHDA and CDR2 is SQIVND (reference sequence). The ends lost 5 bases at V and 9 bases at J; junction bases unmatched: 6. The CDR3 contains 14 residues. The CDR3 DNA reads as TGTGCCAGTAGTCCCGGGACAGGACGTTCACCCCTCCACTTT. This gives the protein CASSPGTGRSPLHF.

The chain couples TRBV5-6 to TRBJ2-4; a weak D match, TRBD2 (6 bases). The germline gives CDR1 SGHDT, CDR2 YYEEEE. Trimming cost V 3 bases and J 4 bases, with 23 bases left between them. The CDR3 extends over 18 amino acids. The CDR3 nucleotides read TGTGCCAGCAGCTCGGGCCTAGGAGGGTATGGACTAAAAAACATTCAGTACTTC. This gives the protein CASSSGLGGYGLKNIQYF.

V usage is TRBV15 and J usage is TRBJ1-4; tentatively, D is TRBD1 (5 bases). Germline values: CDR1 LNHNV, CDR2 YYDKDF (reference sequence). There are 13 residues in the CDR3. The V gene lost 1 base and the J gene lost 7 bases, with 7 bases spanning the gap. The CDR3 loop reads CATSRGGGEKLFF. The CDR3 region has the DNA TGTGCCACCAGCAGAGGGGGGGGTGAAAAACTGTTTTTT.

This sequence joins TRBV7-2 and TRBJ2-2; D gene ambiguous. Germline V gene sequence: CDR1 SGHTA, CDR2 FQGNSA. V lost 5 bases and J 8 bases, leaving 9 bases between the germline ends. The CDR3 has 12 amino acids. This CDR3 is CASSASRGELFF. The CDR3 DNA reads as TGTGCCAGCAGCGCAAGTCGGGGGGAGCTGTTTTTT.

This clone was found a few times. The chain joins TRBV14 to TRBJ2-7; possible D gene TRBD2, 5 bases. The CDR3 is 13 amino acids. The germline V gene has CDR1 SGHDN and CDR2 FVKESK. V was cut by 1 base and J by 9 bases, with 13 bases left in between. The CDR3 sequence: CASSQGTSRGQYF. The CDR3 DNA follows: TGTGCCAGCAGCCAAGGGACTTCCCGGGGGCAGTACTTC.

This clone was recorded only once. This chain links TRBV10-3 with TRBJ2-7; 10 nucleotides agree with TRBD1. This CDR3 is 15 amino acids long. J gave up 6 bases and V 0 bases, and 5 bases lay outside the gene matches. Germline CDR1 and CDR2: ENHRY and SYGVKD. The CDR3 DNA reads as TGTGCCATCAGTGAGTCGGGGACAGGGGCTCTCGAGCAGTACTTC. Translated: CAISESGTGALEQYF.

The table lists this clone with a count of one. J is TRBJ2-5 and V is TRBV19; 7 bases line up with TRBD1. The CDR3 totals 14 residues. CDR1 is LNHDA, CDR2 SQIVND, per germline (reference sequence). V trimming: 5 bases; J trimming: 0 bases; junction bases outside the gene matches: 3. CDR3 protein: CASSGQADQETQYF. The CDR3 DNA reads TGTGCCAGTAGTGGACAGGCCGACCAAGAGACCCAGTACTTC.

The chain has TRBV9 and TRBJ1-1; D remains ambiguous. V was shortened by 0 bases and J by 5 bases, with 8 bases between the two germline ends. Germline lookup yields CDR1 SGDLS and CDR2 YYNGEE. The CDR3 consists of 13 residues. The CDR3 sequence: CASSVGPVTEAFF. CDR3 DNA: TGTGCCAGCAGCGTAGGGCCAGTAACTGAAGCTTTCTTT.

This rearrangement joins TRBV7-9 to TRBJ1-3; D is ambiguous. CDR3 length: 15 amino acids. V lost 3 bases, J lost 0 bases, and 9 bases lay in between. Germline CDR1 SEHNR, CDR2 FQNEAQ (reference sequence). DNA for the CDR3: TGTGCCAGCAGCTTCGGAGCGGACTCTGGAAACACCATATATTTT. Amino acids: CASSFGADSGNTIYF.

This clone appeared a few times. This chain joins TRBV7-2 and TRBJ2-1; unclear D gene. CDR1 and CDR2 (germline): SGHTA, FQGNSA. V was shortened by 3 bases and J by 7 bases, with 16 bases between the two germline ends. The CDR3 consists of 15 residues. The CDR3 loop is CASSFVRQTGNEQFF. The CDR3 nucleotides read TGTGCCAGCAGCTTTGTGCGCCAGACCGGGAATGAGCAGTTCTTC.

V usage is TRBV9 and J usage is TRBJ1-2, with 7 bases aligning to TRBD1. Per germline, CDR1 SGDLS and CDR2 YYNGEE. The CDR3 has 15 residues. V was pared by 4 bases and J by 4 bases, with 10 bases of the junction left unmatched. This chain's CDR3 is CASSPTTGTVYGYTF. The DNA of the CDR3 is TGTGCCAGCAGCCCGACGACCGGGACAGTCTATGGCTACACCTTC. Full variable domain (outside the CDR3, taken from reference TRBV9 and TRBJ1-2): DSGVTQTPKHLITATGQRVTLRCSPRSGDLSVYWYQQSLDQGLQFLIQYYNGEERAKGNILERFSAQQFPDLHSELNLSSLELGDSALYFCASSPTTGTVYGYTFGSGTRLTVV.